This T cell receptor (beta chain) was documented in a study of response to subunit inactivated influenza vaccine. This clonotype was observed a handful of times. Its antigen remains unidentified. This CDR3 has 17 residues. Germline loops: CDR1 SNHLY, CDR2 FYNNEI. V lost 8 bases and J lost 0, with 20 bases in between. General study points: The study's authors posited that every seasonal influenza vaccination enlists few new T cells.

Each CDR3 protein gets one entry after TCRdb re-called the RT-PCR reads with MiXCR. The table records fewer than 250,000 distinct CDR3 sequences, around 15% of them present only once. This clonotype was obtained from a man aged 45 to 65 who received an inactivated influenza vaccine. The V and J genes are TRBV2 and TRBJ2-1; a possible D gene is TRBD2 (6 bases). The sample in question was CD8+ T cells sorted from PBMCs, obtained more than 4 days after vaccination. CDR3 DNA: TGTGCCAGCCCGAGGACTAAAGCGAAAAGCTCCTACAATGAGCAGTTCTTC. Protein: CASPRTKAKSSYNEQFF. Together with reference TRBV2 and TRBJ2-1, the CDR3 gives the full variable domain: EPEVTQTPSHQVTQMGQEVILRCVPISNHLYFYWYRQILGQKVEFLVSFYNNEISEKSEIFDDQFSVERPDGSNFTLKIRSTKLEDSAMYFCASPRTKAKSSYNEQFFGPGTRLTVL.